The clone carrying this T cell receptor beta chain has only one observation. The antigen is unknown. In TCRdb, the multiplex PCR reads were re-called with MiXCR into one record per CDR3 protein. The sample contains fewer than 80,000 distinct CDR3 sequences, approximately 47% of which appear only once. These data belong to a study of breast tumors, draining lymph nodes, adjacent tissues. V shed 1 base and J shed 5 bases, with 11 bases lying between them. The length of the CDR3 is 14 residues. Germline lookup yields CDR1 SEHNR and CDR2 FQNEAQ (reference sequence). Study-level results: Data only fit, rather than demonstrated, lymph node origin of most tumor T cells. Findings are consistent with lymph node origin and intratumoral expansion of most tumor T cells. Compared with lymph nodes, tumors were less diverse; compared with nontumor tissue, more. Luminal-like breast cancer showed significantly higher tumor–nontumor repertoire similarity than basal-like.

Source material: breast tumor tissue. The TCR originated in a female donor with breast cancer. Some clones in this sample may be carry-over from other donors' samples. The rearrangement joins TRBV7-9 to TRBJ2-5; weak D call: TRBD2 (6 bases). The chain's CDR3 is CASSLVEGKETQYF. In nucleotides, the CDR3 is TGTGCCAGCAGCTTAGTGGAGGGGAAGGAGACCCAGTACTTC.